A selection of T cell receptor beta chains follows, all from one sample in a study of T cell responses to AZD1222 COVID-19 vaccine. Only in-frame clones appear in the TCRdb table, and some are missing; sequencing was by immunoSEQ multiplex PCR. The top ten hold 9.2% of the sample, which has 150,000 to 200,000 clones, around 93% seen once. The material sequenced was peripheral blood, taken on day 0 of AZD1222 vaccination. These TCRs come from an adult in good health. The CDR3 runs from the conserved cysteine through the conserved F or W. The D gene is left open where the match is weak. Some rows mark clone size as missing; the rest say once, few, many or name a class of expanded clone.

NA	few	TRBV5-1	TRBJ2-2	CASSYQRTNTGELFF
TRBD2	NA	TRBV7-2	TRBJ2-1	CASSVGLAKNNEQFF
NA	NA	TRBV4-2	TRBJ1-4	CASSQGGGAANEKLFF
TRBD2	NA	TRBV28	TRBJ2-1	CASRIPGGVNEQFF
TRBD2	NA	TRBV6-4	TRBJ2-3	CASSPLSGNTDTQYF
TRBD1	NA	TRBV6-2/TRBV6-3	TRBJ1-2	CASSTTSRGKGGFGYTF
TRBD2	NA	TRBV7-3	TRBJ2-1	CASSLITLAEPYNEQFF
NA	NA	TRBV4-2	TRBJ2-7	CASSQEGTYSYEQYF
NA	NA	TRBV6-5	TRBJ1-6	CASSYGSYNSPLHF
TRBD1	NA	TRBV5-4	TRBJ1-1	CASSGRGAEGQGRSEAFF
TRBD1	NA	TRBV27	TRBJ2-7	CASSFGQGTFREQYF
NA	NA	TRBV5-5	TRBJ1-5	CASSPYWEGWGNQPQHF
NA	few	TRBV6-1	TRBJ1-3	CASSERGVNTIYF
NA	NA	TRBV10-1	TRBJ1-2	CASSEGGAWFYGYTF
NA	NA	TRBV29-1	TRBJ2-3	CSASGVTQYF
NA	NA	TRBV5-4	TRBJ2-7	CASSPTGGVYEQYF
NA	NA	TRBV6-5	TRBJ2-1	CASSDSLGGYNEQFF
NA	NA	TRBV30	TRBJ1-4	CAWSEPTGLRNEKLFF
NA	NA	TRBV2	TRBJ2-5	CASSEARGEKETQYF
NA	few	TRBV6-5	TRBJ1-2	CASSGGLNYGYTF
TRBD2	NA	TRBV28	TRBJ2-7	CASSLGSGTSYEQYF
TRBD1	NA	TRBV25-1	TRBJ1-6	CASISGGRGSPLHF
TRBD2	NA	TRBV6-6	TRBJ2-3	CASSLLLAGGYTDTQYF
NA	NA	TRBV9	TRBJ2-1	CASSVRADYNEQFF
TRBD1	NA	TRBV28	TRBJ2-7	CASSFPGGFSYEQYF
TRBD2	once	TRBV6-5	TRBJ2-5	CASSLAASGVETQYF
NA	NA	TRBV30	TRBJ1-1	CAWRQANTEAFF
NA	once	TRBV18	TRBJ2-1	CASSPSVTGGDNEQFF
NA	NA	TRBV5-1	TRBJ2-2	CASFLDRTNTGELFF
NA	NA	TRBV19	TRBJ2-2	CASSISQGSAGELFF
NA	NA	TRBV2	TRBJ1-2	CASSAGLLYGYTF